This TCR beta chain was found in a study of cytomegalovirus exposure and HLA in healthy donors. The study ran its PCR with 60 Vbeta and 13 Jbeta primers. Study processing details: Tens of millions of unique TCR beta chains, 9.5 million to 14 million shared, were counted in a later analysis. Measured with immunoSEQ multiplex PCR; TCRdb has only the in-frame clones, and not every one. The V and J calls and clone size are taken from that table; D and trimming were inferred from the DNA. The sample has roughly 65,000 clones, approximately 74% seen once. In the case of this clone: Antigen specificity is unknown.

Study results and caveats: The authors confirmed in vitro that a few CMV-associated chains were specific for CMV antigens. CMV serostatus was the only recorded immune exposure for donors.

This clonotype originated in a man in his forties in good health and CMV-seropositive. Sequenced sample: PBMCs.

Written as DNA, the CDR3 is TGCGCCAGCAGCCAGACAGGGGGCTTCACAGATACGCAGTATTTT. It is translated as CASSQTGGFTDTQYF. The genes are TRBV4-1 and TRBJ2-3; the match to TRBD1 covers 10 bases. V was clipped by 3 bases and J by 2 bases; unmatched bases: 2. CDR3 length: 15 residues. Germline assignment: CDR1 MGHRA and CDR2 YSYEKL.